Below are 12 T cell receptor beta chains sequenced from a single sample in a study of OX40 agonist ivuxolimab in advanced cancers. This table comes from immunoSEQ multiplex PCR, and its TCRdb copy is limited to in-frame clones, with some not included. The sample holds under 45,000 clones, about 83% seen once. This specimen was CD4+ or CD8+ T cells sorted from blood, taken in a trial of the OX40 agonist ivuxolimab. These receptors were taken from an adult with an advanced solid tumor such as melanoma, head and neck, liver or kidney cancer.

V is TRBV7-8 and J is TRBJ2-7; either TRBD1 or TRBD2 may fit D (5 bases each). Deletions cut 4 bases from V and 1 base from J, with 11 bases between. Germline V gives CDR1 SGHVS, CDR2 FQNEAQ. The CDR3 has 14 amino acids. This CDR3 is CASSYGTHSYEQYF. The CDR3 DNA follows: TGTGCCAGCAGCTACGGGACGCATTCCTACGAGCAGTACTTC.

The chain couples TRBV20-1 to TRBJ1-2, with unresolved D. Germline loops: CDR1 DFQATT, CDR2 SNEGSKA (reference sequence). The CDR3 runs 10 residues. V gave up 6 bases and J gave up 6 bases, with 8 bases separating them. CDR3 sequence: CSAEEDGYTF. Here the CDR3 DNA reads TGCAGTGCCGAGGAAGATGGCTACACCTTC.

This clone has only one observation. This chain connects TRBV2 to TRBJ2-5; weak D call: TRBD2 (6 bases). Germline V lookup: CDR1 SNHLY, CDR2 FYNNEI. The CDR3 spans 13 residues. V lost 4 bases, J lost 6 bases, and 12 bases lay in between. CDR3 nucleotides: TGTGCCAGCAGTGTATGGAGGGAACAGACCCAGTACTTC. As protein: CASSVWREQTQYF. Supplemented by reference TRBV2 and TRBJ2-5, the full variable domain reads EPEVTQTPSHQVTQMGQEVILRCVPISNHLYFYWYRQILGQKVEFLVSFYNNEISEKSEIFDDQFSVERPDGSNFTLKIRSTKLEDSAMYFCASSVWREQTQYFGPGTRLLVL.

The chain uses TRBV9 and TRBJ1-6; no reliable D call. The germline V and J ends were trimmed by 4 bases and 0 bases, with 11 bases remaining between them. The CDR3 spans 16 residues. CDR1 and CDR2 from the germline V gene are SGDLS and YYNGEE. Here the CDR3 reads CASSSEPSSYNSPLHF. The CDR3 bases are TGTGCCAGCAGCTCGGAGCCCAGCTCCTATAATTCACCCCTCCACTTT.

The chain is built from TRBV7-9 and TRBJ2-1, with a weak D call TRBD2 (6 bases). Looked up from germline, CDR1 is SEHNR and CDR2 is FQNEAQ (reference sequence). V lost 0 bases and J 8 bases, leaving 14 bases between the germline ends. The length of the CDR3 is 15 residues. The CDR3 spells CASSLAQAEGDEQFF. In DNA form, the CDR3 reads TGTGCCAGCAGCTTAGCGCAAGCGGAGGGCGATGAGCAGTTCTTC.

The CDR3 DNA follows: TGTGCCAGCTCAACCCTTGGGACGGGGGATCAGCCCCAGCATTTT. Protein product: CASSTLGTGDQPQHF. The genes are TRBV18 and TRBJ1-5, with D maybe TRBD1 (5 bases). Deletions cut 5 bases from V and 5 bases from J, with 16 bases between. CDR1 is KGHSH, CDR2 LQKENI, per germline. The CDR3 length is 15 residues.

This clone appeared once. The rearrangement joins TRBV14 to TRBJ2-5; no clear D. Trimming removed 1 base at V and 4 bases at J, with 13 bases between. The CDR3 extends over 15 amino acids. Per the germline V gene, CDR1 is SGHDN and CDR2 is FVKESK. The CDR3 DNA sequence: TGTGCCAGCAGCCAAGTCACTCCCGTAGGAGAGACCCAGTACTTC. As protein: CASSQVTPVGETQYF.

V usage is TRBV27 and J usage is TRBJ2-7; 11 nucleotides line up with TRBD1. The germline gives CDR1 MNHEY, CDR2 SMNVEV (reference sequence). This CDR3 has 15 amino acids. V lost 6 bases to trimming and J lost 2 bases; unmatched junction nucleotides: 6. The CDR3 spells CASSLRGQGAYEQYF. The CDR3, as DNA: TGTGCCAGCAGCTTAAGGGGACAGGGGGCCTACGAGCAGTACTTC.

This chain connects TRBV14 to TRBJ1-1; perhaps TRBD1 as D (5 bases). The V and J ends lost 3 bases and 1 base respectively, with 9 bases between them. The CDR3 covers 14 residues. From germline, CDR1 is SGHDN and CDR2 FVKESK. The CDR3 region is CASSQGGQNTEAFF. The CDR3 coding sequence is TGTGCCAGCAGCCAGGGAGGACAGAACACTGAAGCTTTCTTT.

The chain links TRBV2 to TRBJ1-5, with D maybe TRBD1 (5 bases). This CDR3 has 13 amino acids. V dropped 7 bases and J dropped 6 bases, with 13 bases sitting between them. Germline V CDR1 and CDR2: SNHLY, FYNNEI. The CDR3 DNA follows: TGTGCCAGCAAAGCAGGGATCGGTCAGCCCCAGCATTTT. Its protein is CASKAGIGQPQHF.

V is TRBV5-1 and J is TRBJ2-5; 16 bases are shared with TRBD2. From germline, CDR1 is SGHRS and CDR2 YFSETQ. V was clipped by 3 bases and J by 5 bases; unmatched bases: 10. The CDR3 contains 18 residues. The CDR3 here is CASSWSGTSGGALETQYF. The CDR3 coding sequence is TGCGCCAGCAGCTGGAGCGGGACTAGCGGGGGGGCCCTGGAGACCCAGTACTTC.

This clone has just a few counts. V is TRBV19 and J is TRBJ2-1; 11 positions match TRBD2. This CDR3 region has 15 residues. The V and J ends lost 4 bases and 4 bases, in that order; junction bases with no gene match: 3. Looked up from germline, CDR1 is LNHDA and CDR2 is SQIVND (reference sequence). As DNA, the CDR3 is TGTGCCAGTAGTAAAGGGACTAGCGGATACAATGAGCAGTTCTTC. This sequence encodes CASSKGTSGYNEQFF.